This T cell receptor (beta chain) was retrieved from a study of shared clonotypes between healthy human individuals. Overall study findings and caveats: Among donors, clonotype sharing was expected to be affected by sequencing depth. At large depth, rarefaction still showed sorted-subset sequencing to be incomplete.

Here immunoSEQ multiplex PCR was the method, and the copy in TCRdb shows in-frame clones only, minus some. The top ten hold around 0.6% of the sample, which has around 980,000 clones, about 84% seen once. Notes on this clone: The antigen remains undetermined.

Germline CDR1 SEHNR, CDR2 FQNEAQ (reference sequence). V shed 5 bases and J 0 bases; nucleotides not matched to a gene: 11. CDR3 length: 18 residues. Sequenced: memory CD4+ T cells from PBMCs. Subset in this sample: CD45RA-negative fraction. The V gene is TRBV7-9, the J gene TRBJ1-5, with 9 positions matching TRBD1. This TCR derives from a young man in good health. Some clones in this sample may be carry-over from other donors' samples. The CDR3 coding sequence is TGTGCCAGCAGCCCACATACAGGGGGCGGATATAGCAATCAGCCCCAGCATTTT. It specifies CASSPHTGGGYSNQPQHF.